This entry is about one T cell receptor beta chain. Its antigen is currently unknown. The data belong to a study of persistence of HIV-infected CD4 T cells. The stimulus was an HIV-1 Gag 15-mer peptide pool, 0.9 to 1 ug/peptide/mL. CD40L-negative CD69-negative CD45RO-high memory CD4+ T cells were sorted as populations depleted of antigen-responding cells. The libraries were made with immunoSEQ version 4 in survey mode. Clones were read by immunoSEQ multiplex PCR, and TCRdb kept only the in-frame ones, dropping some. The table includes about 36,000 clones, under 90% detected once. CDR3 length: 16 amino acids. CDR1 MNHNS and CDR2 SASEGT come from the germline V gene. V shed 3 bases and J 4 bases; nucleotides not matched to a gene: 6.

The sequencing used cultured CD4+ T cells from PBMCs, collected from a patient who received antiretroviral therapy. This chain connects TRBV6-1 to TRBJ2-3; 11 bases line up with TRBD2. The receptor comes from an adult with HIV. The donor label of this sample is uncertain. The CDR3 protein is CASSEIAGGQADTQYF. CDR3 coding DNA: TGTGCCAGCAGTGAGATAGCGGGGGGGCAAGCAGATACGCAGTATTTT.